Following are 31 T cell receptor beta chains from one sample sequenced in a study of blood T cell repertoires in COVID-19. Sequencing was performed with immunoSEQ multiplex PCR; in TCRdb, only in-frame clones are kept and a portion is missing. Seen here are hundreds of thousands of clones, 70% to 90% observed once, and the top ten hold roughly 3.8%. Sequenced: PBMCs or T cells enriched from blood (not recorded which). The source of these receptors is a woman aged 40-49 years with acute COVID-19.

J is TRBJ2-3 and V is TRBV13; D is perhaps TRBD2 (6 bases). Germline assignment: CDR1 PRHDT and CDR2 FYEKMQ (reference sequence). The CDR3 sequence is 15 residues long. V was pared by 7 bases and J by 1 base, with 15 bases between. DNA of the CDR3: TGTGCCAGCACCGCGGTCCCTAGCGGCACAGATACGCAGTATTTT. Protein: CASTAVPSGTDTQYF. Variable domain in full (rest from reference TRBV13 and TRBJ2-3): AAGVIQSPRHLIKEKRETATLKCYPIPRHDTVYWYQQGPGQDPQFLISFYEKMQSDKGSIPDRFSAQQFSDYHSELNMSSLELGDSALYFCASTAVPSGTDTQYFGPGTRLTVL.

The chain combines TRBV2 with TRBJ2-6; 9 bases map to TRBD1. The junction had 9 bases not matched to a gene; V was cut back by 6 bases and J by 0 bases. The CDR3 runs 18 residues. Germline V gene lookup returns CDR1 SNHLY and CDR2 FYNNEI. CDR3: CASSQRDRAVSGANVLTF. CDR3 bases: TGTGCCAGCAGCCAGAGGGACAGGGCTGTCTCTGGGGCCAACGTCCTGACTTTC.

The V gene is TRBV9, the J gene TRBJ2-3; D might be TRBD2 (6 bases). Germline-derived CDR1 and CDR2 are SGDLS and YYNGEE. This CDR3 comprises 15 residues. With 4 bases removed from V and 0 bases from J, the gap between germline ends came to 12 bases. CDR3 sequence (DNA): TGTGCCAGCAGCCCCCGGGGGTTGAGCACAGATACGCAGTATTTT. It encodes CASSPRGLSTDTQYF.

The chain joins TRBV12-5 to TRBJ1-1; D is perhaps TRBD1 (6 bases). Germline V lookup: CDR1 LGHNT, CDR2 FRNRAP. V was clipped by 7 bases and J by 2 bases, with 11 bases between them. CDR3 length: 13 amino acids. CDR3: CASALGTNTEAFF. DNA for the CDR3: TGTGCTAGTGCCCTCGGGACAAACACTGAAGCTTTCTTT.

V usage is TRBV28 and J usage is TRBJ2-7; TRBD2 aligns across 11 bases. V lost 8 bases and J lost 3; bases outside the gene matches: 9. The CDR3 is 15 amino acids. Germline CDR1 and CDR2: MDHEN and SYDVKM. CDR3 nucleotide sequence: TGTGCCAGCGGCAGGGTAGCGGGAGGGGACTACGAGCAGTACTTC. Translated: CASGRVAGGDYEQYF.

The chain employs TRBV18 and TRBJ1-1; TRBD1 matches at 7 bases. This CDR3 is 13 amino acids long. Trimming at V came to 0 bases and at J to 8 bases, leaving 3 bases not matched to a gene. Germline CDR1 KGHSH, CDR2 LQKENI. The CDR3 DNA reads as TGTGCCAGCTCACCACCGGACAGGATAGAAGCTTTCTTT. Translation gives CASSPPDRIEAFF.

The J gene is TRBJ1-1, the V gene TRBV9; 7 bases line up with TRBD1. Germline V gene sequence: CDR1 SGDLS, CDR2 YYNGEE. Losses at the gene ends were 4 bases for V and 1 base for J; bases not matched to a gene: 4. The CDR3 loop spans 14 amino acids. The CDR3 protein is CASSPRDRNTEAFF. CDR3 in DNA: TGTGCCAGCAGCCCCCGGGACAGGAACACTGAAGCTTTCTTT.

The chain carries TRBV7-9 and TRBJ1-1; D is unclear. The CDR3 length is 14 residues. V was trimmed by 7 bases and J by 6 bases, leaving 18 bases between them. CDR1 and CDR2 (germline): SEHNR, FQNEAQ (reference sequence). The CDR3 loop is CASTFRSSVAEAFF. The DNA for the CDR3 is TGTGCCAGCACCTTCCGGAGTAGTGTCGCTGAAGCTTTCTTT.

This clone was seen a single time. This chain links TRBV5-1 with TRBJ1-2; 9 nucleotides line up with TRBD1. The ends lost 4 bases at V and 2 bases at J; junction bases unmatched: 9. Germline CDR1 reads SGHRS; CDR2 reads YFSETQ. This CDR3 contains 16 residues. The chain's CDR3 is CASSPVPGQGNYGYTF. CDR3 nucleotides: TGCGCCAGCAGCCCGGTTCCGGGACAGGGAAACTATGGCTACACCTTC.

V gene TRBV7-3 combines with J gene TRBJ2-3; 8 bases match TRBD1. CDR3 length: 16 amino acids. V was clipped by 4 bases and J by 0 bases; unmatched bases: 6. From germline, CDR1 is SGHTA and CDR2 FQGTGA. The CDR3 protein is CASSSNTGGSTDTQYF. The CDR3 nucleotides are TGTGCCAGCAGCTCAAATACAGGGGGGAGCACAGATACGCAGTATTTT.

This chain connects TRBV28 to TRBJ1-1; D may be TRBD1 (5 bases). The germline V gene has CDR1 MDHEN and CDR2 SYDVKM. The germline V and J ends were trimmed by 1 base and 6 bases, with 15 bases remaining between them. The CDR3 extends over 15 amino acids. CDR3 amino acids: CASSLLARVEAEAFF. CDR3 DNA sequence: TGTGCCAGCAGTTTATTGGCCAGGGTTGAGGCTGAAGCTTTCTTT.

CDR3: CSASSPGGNTIYF. The CDR3, as DNA: TGCAGTGCTAGTAGTCCAGGAGGAAACACCATATATTTT. J is TRBJ1-3 and V is TRBV20-1; unclear D gene. Per germline, CDR1 DFQATT and CDR2 SNEGSKA (reference sequence). V was cut by 3 bases and J by 4 bases, with 10 bases left in between. The CDR3 extends over 13 amino acids.

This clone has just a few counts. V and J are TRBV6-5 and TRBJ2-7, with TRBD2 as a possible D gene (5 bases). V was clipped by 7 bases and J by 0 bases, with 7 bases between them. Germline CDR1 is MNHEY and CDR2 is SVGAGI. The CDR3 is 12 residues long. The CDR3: CASMGSSYEQYF. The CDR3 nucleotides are TGTGCCAGCATGGGGAGCTCCTACGAGCAGTACTTC.

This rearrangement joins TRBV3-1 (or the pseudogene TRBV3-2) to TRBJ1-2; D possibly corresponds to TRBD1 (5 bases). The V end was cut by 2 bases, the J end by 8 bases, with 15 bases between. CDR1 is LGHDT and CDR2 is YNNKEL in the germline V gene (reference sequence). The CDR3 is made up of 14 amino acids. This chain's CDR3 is CASSQNVNRRGYTF. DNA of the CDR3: TGTGCCAGCAGCCAAAATGTTAACAGGCGCGGCTACACCTTC.

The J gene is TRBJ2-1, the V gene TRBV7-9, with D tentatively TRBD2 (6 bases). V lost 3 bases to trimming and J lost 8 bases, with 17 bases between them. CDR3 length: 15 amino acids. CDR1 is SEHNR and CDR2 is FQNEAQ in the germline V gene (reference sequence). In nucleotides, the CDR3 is TGTGCCAGCAGCTTTTTGAACGGGAGAAACGATGAGCAGTTCTTC. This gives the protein CASSFLNGRNDEQFF.

CDR3 nucleotides: TGTGCCAGCAGTTACACGATGACTTCAGAGACCCAGTACTTC. Protein sequence: CASSYTMTSETQYF. The genes are TRBV6-2 or TRBV6-3 and TRBJ2-5, with D unclear. The V gene's germline CDR1 is MNHEY and CDR2 SVGEGT. V shed 2 bases and J shed 4 bases, with 11 bases lying between them. The CDR3 is 14 amino acids.

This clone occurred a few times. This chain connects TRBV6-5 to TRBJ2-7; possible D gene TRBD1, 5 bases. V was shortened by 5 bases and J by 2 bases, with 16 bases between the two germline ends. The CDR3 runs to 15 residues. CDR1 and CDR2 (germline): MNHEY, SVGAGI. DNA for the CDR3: TGTGCCAGCAGTCCCAGGGTCTTTACGACCTACGAGCAGTACTTC. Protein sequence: CASSPRVFTTYEQYF.

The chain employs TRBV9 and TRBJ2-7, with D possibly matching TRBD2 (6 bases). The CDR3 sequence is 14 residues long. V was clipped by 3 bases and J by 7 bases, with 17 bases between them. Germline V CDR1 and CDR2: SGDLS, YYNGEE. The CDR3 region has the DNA TGTGCCAGCAGCGACCCTAAAATCGCGGGGGAGCAGTACTTC. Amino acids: CASSDPKIAGEQYF. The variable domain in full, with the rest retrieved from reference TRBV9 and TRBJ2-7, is DSGVTQTPKHLITATGQRVTLRCSPRSGDLSVYWYQQSLDQGLQFLIQYYNGEERAKGNILERFSAQQFPDLHSELNLSSLELGDSALYFCASSDPKIAGEQYFGPGTRLTVT.

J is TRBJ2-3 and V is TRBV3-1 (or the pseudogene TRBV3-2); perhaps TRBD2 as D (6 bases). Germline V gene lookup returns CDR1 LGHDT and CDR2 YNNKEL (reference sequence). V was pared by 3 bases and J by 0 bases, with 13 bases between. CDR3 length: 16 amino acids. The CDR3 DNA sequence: TGTGCCAGCAGCCAGGAGACTAGTTCTAGCACAGATACGCAGTATTTT. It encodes CASSQETSSSTDTQYF.

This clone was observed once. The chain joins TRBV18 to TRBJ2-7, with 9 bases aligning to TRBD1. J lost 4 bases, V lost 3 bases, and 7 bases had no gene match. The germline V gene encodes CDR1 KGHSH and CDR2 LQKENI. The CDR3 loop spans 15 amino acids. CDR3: CASSPQGQGLYEQYF. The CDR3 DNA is TGTGCCAGCTCACCGCAGGGACAGGGTTTATACGAGCAGTACTTC.

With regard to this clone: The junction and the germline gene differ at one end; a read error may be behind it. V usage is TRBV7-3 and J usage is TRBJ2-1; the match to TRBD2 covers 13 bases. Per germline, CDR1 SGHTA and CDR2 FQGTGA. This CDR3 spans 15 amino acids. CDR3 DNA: TGTGCCAGCAGCATAACTAGCGGGAGGGCTTATGAGCAGTTCTTC. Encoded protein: CASSITSGRAYEQFF. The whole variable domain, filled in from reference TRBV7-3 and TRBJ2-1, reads GAGVSQTPSNKVTEKGKYVELRCDPISGHTALYWYRQSLGQGPEFLIYFQGTGAADDSGLPNDRFFAVRPEGSVSTLKIQRTERGDSAVYLCASSITSGRAYEQFFGPGTRLTVL.

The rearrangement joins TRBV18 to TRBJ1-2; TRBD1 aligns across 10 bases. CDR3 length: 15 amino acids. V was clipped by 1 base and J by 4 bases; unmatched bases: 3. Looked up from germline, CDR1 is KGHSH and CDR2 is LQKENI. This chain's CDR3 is CASSPQTGGGYGYTF. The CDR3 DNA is TGTGCCAGCTCACCACAGACAGGGGGCGGCTATGGCTACACCTTC.

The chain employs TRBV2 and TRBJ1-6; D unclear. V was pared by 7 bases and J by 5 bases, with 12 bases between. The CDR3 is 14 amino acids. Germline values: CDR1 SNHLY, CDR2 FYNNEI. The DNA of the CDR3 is TGTGCCAGCATGTCATATCTAAATAATTCACCCCTCCACTTT. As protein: CASMSYLNNSPLHF.

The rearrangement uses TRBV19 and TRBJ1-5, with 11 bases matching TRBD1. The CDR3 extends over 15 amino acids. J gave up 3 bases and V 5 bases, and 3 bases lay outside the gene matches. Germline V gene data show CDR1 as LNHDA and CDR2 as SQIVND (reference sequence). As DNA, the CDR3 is TGTGCCAGTAGTCGGACAGGGGGCTACAATCAGCCCCAGCATTTT. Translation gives CASSRTGGYNQPQHF.

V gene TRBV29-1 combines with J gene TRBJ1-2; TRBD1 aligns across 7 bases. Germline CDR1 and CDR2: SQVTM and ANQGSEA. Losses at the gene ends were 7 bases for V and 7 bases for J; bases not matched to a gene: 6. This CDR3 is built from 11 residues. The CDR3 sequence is CSAGTVVGYTF. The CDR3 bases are TGCAGCGCCGGGACAGTGGTTGGCTACACCTTC.

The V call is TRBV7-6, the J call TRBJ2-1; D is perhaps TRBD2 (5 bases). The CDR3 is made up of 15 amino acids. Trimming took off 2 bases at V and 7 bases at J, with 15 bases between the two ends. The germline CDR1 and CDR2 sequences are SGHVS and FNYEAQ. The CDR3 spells CASSLRELGPNEQFF. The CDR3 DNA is TGTGCCAGCAGCTTAAGGGAGCTAGGGCCTAATGAGCAGTTCTTC.

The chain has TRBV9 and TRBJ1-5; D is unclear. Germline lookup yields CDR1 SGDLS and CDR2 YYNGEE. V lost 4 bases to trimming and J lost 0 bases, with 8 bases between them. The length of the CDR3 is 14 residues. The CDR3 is CASSFTDSNQPQHF. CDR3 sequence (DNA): TGTGCCAGCAGCTTCACAGATAGCAATCAGCCCCAGCATTTT.

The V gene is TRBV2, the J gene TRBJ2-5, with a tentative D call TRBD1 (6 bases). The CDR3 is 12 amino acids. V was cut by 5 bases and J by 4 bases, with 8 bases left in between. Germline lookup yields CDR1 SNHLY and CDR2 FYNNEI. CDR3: CASSTGRETQYF. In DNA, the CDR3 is TGTGCCAGCAGTACAGGGAGAGAGACCCAGTACTTC.

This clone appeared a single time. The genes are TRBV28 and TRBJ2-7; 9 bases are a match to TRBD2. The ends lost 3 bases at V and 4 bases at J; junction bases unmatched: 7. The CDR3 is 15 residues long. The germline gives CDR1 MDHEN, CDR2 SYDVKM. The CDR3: CASSFVTSGSYEQYF. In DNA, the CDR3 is TGTGCCAGCAGTTTCGTGACTAGCGGAAGTTACGAGCAGTACTTC.

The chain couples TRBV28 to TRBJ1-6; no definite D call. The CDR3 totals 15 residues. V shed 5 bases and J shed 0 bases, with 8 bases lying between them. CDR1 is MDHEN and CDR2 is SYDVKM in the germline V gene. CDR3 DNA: TGTGCCAGCAGTACAGAGAGCTCCTATAATTCACCCCTCCACTTT. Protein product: CASSTESSYNSPLHF.

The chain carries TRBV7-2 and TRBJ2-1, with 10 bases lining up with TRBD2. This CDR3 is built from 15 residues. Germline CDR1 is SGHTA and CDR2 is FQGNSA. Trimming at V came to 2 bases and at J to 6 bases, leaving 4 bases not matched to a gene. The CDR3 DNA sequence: TGTGCCAGCAGCTTATATGGACTAGCGGCCAATGAGCAGTTCTTC. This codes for CASSLYGLAANEQFF.